This T cell receptor beta chain was identified during a study of CD8+CD57+ T cells in acquired aplastic anemia. The germline V gene encodes CDR1 DFQATT and CDR2 SNEGSKA (reference sequence). V lost 0 bases to trimming and J lost 6 bases, with 11 bases between them. This CDR3 has 14 residues. This clonotype was counted at least ten times. For CDR3 and TCR beta VDJ profiling, genomic DNA was the template used. TCRdb re-derived calls from the reads in MiXCR, one entry per CDR3 protein. The sample has approximately 380,000 distinct CDR3 sequences; around 72% are singletons. Sequences were obtained from sorted CD4+, CD8+, or CD8+CD57+ T cells (not recorded which) from PBMCs. This chain links TRBV20-1 with TRBJ2-2; D is undetermined. The TCR comes from a human donor in good health, serving as a control. CDR3 nucleotides: TGCAGTGCTAGAGATTCGAAACGGCCCGGGGAGCTGTTTTTT. Its protein is CSARDSKRPGELFF.